This TCR beta chain emerged from a study of cytomegalovirus exposure and HLA in healthy donors. The study's findings and limits: Generally TCR sequences proved uncommon, though certain public TCRs appeared in numerous donors. Later on, analysis showed that most CMV-associated TCR beta chains appeared to be HLA-restricted.

A note on this clone: Its target is not known. The sample holds other DNA sequences that translate to the same CDR3.

The germline CDR1 and CDR2 sequences are MNHEY and SVGAGI. This CDR3 spans 14 amino acids. V was shortened by 0 bases and J by 0 bases, with 6 bases between the two germline ends. The study ran its PCR with 60 Vbeta and 13 Jbeta primers. The repertoire was sequenced with immunoSEQ multiplex PCR; TCRdb's copy has only in-frame clones and lacks some. Here the sample table reports nearly 200,000 clones. This receptor was identified in a boy between 5 and 17 years old in good health and CMV-seronegative. The sample taken for sequencing was PBMCs. This chain joins TRBV6-5 and TRBJ2-7; tentative D call: TRBD2 (5 bases). CDR3 DNA: TGTGCCAGCAGTTACTCGGGGAGCTCCTACGAGCAGTACTTC. It specifies CASSYSGSSYEQYF.